This note documents a single TCR beta chain sequence. This specimen belongs to a study of cytomegalovirus exposure and HLA in healthy donors. This PCR relied on a set of 60 Vbeta primers and 13 Jbeta primers. Produced via immunoSEQ multiplex PCR; TCRdb's table is partial and in-frame only. This sample carries 250,000 or so clones, about nine tenths of them seen once, and the ten largest clones take about 1.8%. Input material: PBMCs. This TCR came from a girl between 2 and 10 years old in good health and CMV-seronegative.

The CDR3 nucleotides are TGTGCCAGCAGTTTATCGGCCCTAGCGGGCTTCGGCGGTGACTCCTACAATGAGCAGTTCTTC. This sequence encodes CASSLSALAGFGGDSYNEQFF. V usage is TRBV27 and J usage is TRBJ2-1, with 8 bases lining up with TRBD2. The junction had 16 bases not matched to a gene; V was cut back by 0 bases and J by 0 bases. This CDR3 is 21 amino acids long. Germline values: CDR1 MNHEY, CDR2 SMNVEV (reference sequence).